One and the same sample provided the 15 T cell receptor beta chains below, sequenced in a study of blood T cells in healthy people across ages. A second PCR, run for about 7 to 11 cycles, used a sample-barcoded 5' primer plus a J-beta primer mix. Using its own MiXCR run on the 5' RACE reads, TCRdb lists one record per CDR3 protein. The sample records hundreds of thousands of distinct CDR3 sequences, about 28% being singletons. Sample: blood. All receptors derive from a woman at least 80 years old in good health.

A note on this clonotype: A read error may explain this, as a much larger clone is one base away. This CDR3 is CASGVGDYGYTF. The CDR3 nucleotides are TGTGCCAGCGGTGTAGGGGACTATGGCTACACCTTC. The V call is TRBV12-3 or TRBV12-4, the J call TRBJ1-2; tentatively, D is TRBD1 (5 bases). The CDR3 spans 12 residues. The V and J ends lost 8 bases and 3 bases respectively, with 10 bases between them.

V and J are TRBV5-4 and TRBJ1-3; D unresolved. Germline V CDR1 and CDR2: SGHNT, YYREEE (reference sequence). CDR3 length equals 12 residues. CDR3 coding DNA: TGTGCGGAGAGTACACCTGGAAACACCATATATTTT. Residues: CAESTPGNTIYF.

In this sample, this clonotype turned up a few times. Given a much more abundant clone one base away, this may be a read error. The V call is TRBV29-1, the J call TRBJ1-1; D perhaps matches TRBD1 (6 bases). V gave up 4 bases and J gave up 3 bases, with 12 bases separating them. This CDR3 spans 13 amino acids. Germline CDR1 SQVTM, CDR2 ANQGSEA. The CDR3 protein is CSVAPRGDTEAFF. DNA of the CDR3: TGCAGCGTTGCCCCCAGGGGTGACACTGAAGCTTTCTTT.

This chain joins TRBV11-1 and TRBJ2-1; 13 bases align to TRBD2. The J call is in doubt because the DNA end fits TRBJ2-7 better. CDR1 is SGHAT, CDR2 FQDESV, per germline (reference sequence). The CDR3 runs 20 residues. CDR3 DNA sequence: TGTGCCAGCAGCCTTAATCCCCTTCCGGGACTAGCGGGATTACGGAACGAGCAGTACTTC. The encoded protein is CASSLNPLPGLAGLRNEQYF.

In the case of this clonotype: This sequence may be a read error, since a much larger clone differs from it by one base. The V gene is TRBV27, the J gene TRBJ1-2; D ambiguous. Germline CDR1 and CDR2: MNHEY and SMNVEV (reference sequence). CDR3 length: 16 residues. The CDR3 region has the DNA TGTGTCAGCAGCCCCCTCGAACAGCCCCTTAACTATGGCTACACCTTC. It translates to CVSSPLEQPLNYGYTF.

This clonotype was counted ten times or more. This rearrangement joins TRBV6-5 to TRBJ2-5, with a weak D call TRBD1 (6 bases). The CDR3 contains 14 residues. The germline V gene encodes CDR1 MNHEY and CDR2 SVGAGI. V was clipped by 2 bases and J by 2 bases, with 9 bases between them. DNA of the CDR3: TGTGCCAGCAGTTACAAGGGACAACAAGAGACCCAGTACTTC. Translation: CASSYKGQQETQYF.

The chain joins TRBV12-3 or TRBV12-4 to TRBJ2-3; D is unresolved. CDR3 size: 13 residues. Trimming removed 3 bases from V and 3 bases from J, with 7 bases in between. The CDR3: CASSFFATDTQYF. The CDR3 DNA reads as TGTGCCAGCAGTTTCTTTGCGACAGATACGCAGTATTTT.

The CDR3 here is CASSQDGFSVNEQFF. The CDR3 DNA follows: TGTGCCAGCAGCCAAGATGGATTTTCAGTAAATGAGCAGTTCTTC. V usage is TRBV3-1 and J usage is TRBJ2-1, with unresolved D. V was shortened by 0 bases and J by 7 bases, with 13 bases between the two germline ends. Germline CDR1 is LGHDT and CDR2 is YNNKEL (reference sequence). The CDR3 runs to 15 residues.

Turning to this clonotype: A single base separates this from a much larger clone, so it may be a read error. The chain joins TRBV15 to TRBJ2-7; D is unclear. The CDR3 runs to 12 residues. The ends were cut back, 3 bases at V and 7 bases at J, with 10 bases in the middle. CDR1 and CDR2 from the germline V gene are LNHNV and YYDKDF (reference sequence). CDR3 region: CATSSGYNEQYF. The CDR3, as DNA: TGTGCCACCAGCAGCGGTTACAATGAGCAGTACTTC.

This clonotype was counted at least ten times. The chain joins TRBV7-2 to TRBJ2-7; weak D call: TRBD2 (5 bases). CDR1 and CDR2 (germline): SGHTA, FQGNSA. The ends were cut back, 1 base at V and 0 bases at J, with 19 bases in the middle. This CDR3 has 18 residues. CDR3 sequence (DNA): TGTGCCAGCAGCTTAGTTCCCTCGAACGGGGTTCTCTCCTACGAGCAGTACTTC. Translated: CASSLVPSNGVLSYEQYF.

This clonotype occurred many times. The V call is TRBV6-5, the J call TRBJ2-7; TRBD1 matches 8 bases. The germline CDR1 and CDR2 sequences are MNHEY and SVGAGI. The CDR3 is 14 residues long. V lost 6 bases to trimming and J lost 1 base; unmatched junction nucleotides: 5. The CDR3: CASRSWTGSYEQYF. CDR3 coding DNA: TGTGCCAGCAGATCATGGACAGGGTCCTACGAGCAGTACTTC.

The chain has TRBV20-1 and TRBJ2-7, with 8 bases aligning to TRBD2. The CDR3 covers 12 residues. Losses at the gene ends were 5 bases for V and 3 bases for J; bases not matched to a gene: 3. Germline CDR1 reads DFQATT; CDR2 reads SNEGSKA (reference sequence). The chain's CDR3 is CSALAGHYEQYF. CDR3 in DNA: TGCAGTGCTTTAGCGGGGCACTACGAGCAGTACTTC.

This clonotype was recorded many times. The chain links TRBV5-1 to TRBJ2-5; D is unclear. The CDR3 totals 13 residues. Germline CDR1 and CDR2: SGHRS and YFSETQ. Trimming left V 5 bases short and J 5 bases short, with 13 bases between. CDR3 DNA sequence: TGCGCCAGCAGTCAAGGACCGCGGGAGACCCAGTACTTC. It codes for CASSQGPRETQYF. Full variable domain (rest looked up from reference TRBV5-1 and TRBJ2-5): KAGVTQTPRYLIKTRGQQVTLSCSPISGHRSVSWYQQTPGQGLQFLFEYFSETQRNKGNFPGRFSGRQFSNSRSEMNVSTLELGDSALYLCASSQGPRETQYFGPGTRLLVL.

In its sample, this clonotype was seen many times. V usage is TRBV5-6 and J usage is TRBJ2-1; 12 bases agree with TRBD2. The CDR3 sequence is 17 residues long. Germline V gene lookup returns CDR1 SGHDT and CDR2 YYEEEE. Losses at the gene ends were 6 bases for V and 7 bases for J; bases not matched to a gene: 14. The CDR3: CASIRGLLAGGRNEQFF. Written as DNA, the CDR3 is TGTGCCAGCATTCGTGGGCTCCTAGCGGGGGGGCGGAATGAGCAGTTCTTC.

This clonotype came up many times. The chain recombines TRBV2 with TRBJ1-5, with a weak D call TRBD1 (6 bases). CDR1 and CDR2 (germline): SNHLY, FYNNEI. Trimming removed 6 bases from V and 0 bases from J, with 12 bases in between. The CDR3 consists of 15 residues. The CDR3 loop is CASSIDRFSNQPQHF. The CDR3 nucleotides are TGTGCCAGCAGCATCGACAGGTTTAGCAATCAGCCCCAGCATTTT.